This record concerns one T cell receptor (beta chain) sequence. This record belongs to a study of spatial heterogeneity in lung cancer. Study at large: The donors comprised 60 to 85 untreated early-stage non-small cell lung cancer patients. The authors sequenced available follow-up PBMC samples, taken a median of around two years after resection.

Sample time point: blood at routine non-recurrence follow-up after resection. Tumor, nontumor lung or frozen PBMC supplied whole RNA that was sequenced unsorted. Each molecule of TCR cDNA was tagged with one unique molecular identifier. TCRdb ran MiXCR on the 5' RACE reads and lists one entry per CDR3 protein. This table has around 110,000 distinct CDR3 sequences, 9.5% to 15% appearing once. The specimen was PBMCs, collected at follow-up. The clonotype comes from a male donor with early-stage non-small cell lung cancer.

CDR3 protein: CASSLASGQGVRELFF. The CDR3 coding sequence is TGCGCCAGCAGCTTGGCCTCAGGACAGGGAGTGAGGGAGCTGTTTTTT. This chain connects TRBV5-1 to TRBJ2-2; TRBD1 matches at 8 bases. This CDR3 has 16 amino acids. J gave up 9 bases and V 0 bases, and 10 bases lay outside the gene matches. CDR1 is SGHRS, CDR2 YFSETQ, per germline.